The entry below describes one T cell receptor (beta chain). The sample comes from a study of blood T cell repertoires in COVID-19. Looking at the study overall: From the United States, Italy and Spain came samples of acute and convalescent COVID-19. T cells, B-cell-depleted T cells, or PBMCs supplied cDNA or gDNA.

Germline lookup yields CDR1 SEHNR and CDR2 FQNEAQ (reference sequence). This CDR3 comprises 15 residues. J was trimmed by 0 bases and V by 1 base; bases with no gene match: 2. Profiling relied on immunoSEQ multiplex PCR, and the TCRdb table lists in-frame clones only, not all of them. The data contain some 86,000 clones, more than 85% of them seen just once; the ten biggest clones take up around 2.3%. Sequenced material: peripheral blood. The rearrangement joins TRBV7-9 to TRBJ2-7; 8 bases match TRBD1. This TCR was recovered from a human donor with active COVID-19. The donor label of this sample is uncertain. The CDR3, as DNA: TGTGCCAGCAGCTTAGACAGGGGGAGCTCCTACGAGCAGTACTTC. It codes for CASSLDRGSSYEQYF.